Listed below are T cell receptor beta chains from one sample, sequenced in a study of CD8 T cells in ankylosing spondylitis. TCRdb reprocessed the 5' RACE reads with MiXCR, giving one entry per CDR3 protein. The sample holds about 130,000 distinct CDR3 sequences; about an eighth are singletons and the top ten take 2.5% to 3%. Sample: blood, either unsorted or a sorted T cell fraction (not recorded which). Receptors were obtained from a female donor with ankylosing spondylitis or in good health (not recorded which). Each CDR3 is given with its conserved first and last residue. A D gene is named only where the DNA matches it firmly. The size of a clone is reported for some rows only, either as once, few or many, or as a class for expanded clones.

size: many; J: TRBJ2-4; V: TRBV27; D: -; CDR3: CASSLAVNQGTAKNIQYF; DNA: TGTGCCAGCAGTTTAGCGGTTAATCAGGGGACAGCCAAAAACATTCAGTACTTC
size: many; J: TRBJ2-3; V: TRBV12-3/TRBV12-4; D: -; CDR3: CASTSGLPSTDTQYF; DNA: TGTGCCAGCACCTCGGGGCTACCCTCCACAGATACGCAGTATTTT
size: once; J: TRBJ2-2; V: TRBV24-1; D: -; CDR3: CATQGRTNTGELFF; DNA: TGTGCCACCCAAGGGCGGACGAACACCGGGGAGCTGTTTTTT
size: -; J: TRBJ1-4; V: TRBV7-2; D: -; CDR3: CASSSTDYNEKLFF; DNA: TGTGCCAGCAGCTCGACGGACTATAATGAAAAACTGTTTTTT
size: -; J: TRBJ1-4; V: TRBV29-1; D: -; CDR3: CSVEGAGGEKLFF; DNA: TGCAGCGTTGAAGGGGCAGGAGGTGAAAAACTGTTTTTT
size: few; J: TRBJ2-7; V: TRBV12-3/TRBV12-4; D: -; CDR3: CASSFGSNSYEQYF; DNA: TGTGCCAGCAGTTTCGGGTCCAACTCCTACGAGCAGTACTTC
size: -; J: TRBJ2-7; V: TRBV2; D: -; CDR3: CASRVGPDPLYEQYF; DNA: TGTGCCAGCAGGGTAGGACCCGACCCTCTCTACGAGCAGTACTTC
size: many; J: TRBJ2-3; V: TRBV7-3; D: -; CDR3: CASSLMAAPTDTQYF; DNA: TGTGCCAGCAGCTTGATGGCGGCCCCCACAGATACGCAGTATTTT
size: many; J: TRBJ2-2; V: TRBV20-1; D: -; CDR3: CSARDPARAKGELFF; DNA: TGCAGTGCTAGAGATCCCGCCCGGGCGAAGGGGGAGCTGTTTTTT
size: -; J: TRBJ2-1; V: TRBV12-3/TRBV12-4; D: -; CDR3: CASSPLGPQHNEQFF; DNA: TGTGCCAGCAGTCCTCTCGGGCCACAACACAATGAGCAGTTCTTC
size: -; J: TRBJ2-7; V: TRBV5-1; D: TRBD2; CDR3: CASSPGLAGGFAYEQYF; DNA: TGCGCCAGCAGCCCAGGACTAGCGGGAGGGTTCGCCTACGAGCAGTACTTC
size: few; J: TRBJ2-2; V: TRBV11-1; D: -; CDR3: CASSLALGANTGELFF; DNA: TGTGCCAGCAGCTTAGCTCTGGGTGCGAACACCGGGGAGCTGTTTTTT
size: many; J: TRBJ2-1; V: TRBV28; D: TRBD2; CDR3: CASSLITSGGATYNEQFF; DNA: TGTGCCAGCAGTTTGATTACTAGCGGGGGGGCTACCTACAATGAGCAGTTCTTC
size: many; J: TRBJ1-3; V: TRBV20-1; D: -; CDR3: CSISRDTIYF; DNA: TGCAGCATCTCCAGAGACACCATATATTTT